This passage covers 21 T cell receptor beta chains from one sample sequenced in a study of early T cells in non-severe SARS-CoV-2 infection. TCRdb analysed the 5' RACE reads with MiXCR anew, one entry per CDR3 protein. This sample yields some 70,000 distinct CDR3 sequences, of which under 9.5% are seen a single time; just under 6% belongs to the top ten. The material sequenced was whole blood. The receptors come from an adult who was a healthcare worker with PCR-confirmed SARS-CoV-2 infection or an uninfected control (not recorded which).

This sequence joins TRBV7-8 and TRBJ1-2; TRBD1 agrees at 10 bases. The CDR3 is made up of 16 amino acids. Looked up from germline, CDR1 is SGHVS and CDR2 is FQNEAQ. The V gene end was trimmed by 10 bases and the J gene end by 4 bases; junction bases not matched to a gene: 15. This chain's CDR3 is CATQISGDRGGYGYTF. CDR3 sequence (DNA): TGTGCCACACAAATATCCGGGGACAGGGGTGGCTATGGCTACACCTTC.

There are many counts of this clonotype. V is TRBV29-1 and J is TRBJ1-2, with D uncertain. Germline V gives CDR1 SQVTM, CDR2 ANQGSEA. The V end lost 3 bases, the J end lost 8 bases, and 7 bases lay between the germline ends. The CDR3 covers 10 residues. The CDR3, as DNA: TGCAGCGTTGATAGGGAGGGCTACACCTTC. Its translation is CSVDREGYTF.

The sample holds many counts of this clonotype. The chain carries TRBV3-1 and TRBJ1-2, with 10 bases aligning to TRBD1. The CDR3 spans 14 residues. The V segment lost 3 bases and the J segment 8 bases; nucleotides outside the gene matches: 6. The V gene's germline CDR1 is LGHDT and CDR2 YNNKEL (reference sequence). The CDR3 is CASSHADRGRGYTF. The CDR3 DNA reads TGTGCCAGCAGCCACGCCGACAGGGGGCGAGGCTACACCTTC.

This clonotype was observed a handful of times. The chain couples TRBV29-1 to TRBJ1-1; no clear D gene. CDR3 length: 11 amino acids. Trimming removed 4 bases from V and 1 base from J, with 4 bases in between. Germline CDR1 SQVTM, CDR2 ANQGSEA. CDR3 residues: CSVGWNTEAFF. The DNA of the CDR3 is TGCAGCGTTGGTTGGAACACTGAAGCTTTCTTT.

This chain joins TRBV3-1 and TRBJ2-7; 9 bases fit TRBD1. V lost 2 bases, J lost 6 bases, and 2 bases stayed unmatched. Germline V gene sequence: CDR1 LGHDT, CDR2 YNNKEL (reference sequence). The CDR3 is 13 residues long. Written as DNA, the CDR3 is TGTGCCAGCAGCCAATCGGACAGGGGCGAGCAGTACTTC. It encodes CASSQSDRGEQYF.

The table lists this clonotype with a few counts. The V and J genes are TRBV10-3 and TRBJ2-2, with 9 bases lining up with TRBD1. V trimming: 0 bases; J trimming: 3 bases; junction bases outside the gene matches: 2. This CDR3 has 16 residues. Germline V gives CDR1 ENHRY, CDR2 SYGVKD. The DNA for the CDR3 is TGTGCCATCAGTGAGTCGGGGGACAGGGACACCGGGGAGCTGTTTTTT. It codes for CAISESGDRDTGELFF.

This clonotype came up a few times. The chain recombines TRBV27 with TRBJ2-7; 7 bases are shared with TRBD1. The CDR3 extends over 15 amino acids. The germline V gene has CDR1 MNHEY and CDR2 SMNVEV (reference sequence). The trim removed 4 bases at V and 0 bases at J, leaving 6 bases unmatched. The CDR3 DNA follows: TGTGCCAGCAGTTCCGGGACAGCTAGCTCCTACGAGCAGTACTTC. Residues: CASSSGTASSYEQYF.

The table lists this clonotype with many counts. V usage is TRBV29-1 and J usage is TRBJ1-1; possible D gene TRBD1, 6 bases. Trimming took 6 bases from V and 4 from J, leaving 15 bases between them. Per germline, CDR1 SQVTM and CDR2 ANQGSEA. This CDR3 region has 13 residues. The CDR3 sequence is CSVYRVGSTEAFF. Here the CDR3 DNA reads TGCAGCGTGTACAGGGTAGGAAGCACTGAAGCTTTCTTT.

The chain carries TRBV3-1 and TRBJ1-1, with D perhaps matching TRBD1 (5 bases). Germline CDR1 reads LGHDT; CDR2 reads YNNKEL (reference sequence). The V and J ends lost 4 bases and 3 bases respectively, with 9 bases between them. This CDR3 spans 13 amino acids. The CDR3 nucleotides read TGTGCCAGCAGCCCACGACAGCACACTGAAGCTTTCTTT. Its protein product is CASSPRQHTEAFF.

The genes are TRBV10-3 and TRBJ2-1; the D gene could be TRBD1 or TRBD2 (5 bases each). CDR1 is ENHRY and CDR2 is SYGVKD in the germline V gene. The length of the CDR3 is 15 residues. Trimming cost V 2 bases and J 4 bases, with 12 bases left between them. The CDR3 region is CAISEERKGYNEQFF. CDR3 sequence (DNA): TGTGCCATCAGTGAGGAGCGGAAGGGGTACAATGAGCAGTTCTTC.

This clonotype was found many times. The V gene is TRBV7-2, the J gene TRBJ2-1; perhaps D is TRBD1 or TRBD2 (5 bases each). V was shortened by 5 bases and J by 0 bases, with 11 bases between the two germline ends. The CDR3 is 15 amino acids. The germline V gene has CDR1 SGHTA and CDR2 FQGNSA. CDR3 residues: CASSTGTSSYNEQFF. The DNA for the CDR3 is TGTGCCAGCAGCACCGGGACGTCCTCCTACAATGAGCAGTTCTTC.

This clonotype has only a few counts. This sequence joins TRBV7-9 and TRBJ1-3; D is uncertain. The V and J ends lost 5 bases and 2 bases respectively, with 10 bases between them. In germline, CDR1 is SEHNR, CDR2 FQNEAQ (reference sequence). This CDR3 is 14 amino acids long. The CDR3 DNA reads TGTGCCAGCAGCCCTACTACCGCTGGAAACACCATATATTTT. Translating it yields CASSPTTAGNTIYF.

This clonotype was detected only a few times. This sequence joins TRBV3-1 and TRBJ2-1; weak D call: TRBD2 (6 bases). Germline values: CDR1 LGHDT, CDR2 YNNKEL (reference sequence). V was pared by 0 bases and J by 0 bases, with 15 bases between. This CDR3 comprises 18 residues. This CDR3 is CASSQEVWDLSSYNEQFF. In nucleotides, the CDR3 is TGTGCCAGCAGCCAAGAAGTTTGGGACTTAAGCTCCTACAATGAGCAGTTCTTC.

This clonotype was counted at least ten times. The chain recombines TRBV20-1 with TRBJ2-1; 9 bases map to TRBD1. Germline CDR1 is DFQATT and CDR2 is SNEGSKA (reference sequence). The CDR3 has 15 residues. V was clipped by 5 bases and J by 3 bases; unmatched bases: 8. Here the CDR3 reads CSAYEQGAFYNEQFF. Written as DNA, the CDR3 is TGCAGTGCTTACGAACAGGGGGCGTTCTACAATGAGCAGTTCTTC.

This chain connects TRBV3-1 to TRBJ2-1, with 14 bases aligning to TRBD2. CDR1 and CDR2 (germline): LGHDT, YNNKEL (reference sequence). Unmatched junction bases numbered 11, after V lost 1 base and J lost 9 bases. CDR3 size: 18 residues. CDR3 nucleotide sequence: TGTGCCAGCAGCCAAGCAACCACACGACTAGCGGGAGGGACTGAGCAGTTCTTC. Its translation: CASSQATTRLAGGTEQFF.

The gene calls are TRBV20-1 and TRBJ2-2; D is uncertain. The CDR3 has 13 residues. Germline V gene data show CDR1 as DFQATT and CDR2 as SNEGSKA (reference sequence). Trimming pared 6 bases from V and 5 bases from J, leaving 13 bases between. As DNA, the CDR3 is TGCAGTGCCATGACTGGAATTACCGGGGAGCTGTTTTTT. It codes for CSAMTGITGELFF.

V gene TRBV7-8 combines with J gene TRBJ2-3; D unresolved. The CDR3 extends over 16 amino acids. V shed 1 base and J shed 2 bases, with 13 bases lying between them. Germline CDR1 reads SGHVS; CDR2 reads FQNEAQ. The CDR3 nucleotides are TGTGCCAGCAGCTTAGAACAGAATAGGGCCACAGATACGCAGTATTTT. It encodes CASSLEQNRATDTQYF.

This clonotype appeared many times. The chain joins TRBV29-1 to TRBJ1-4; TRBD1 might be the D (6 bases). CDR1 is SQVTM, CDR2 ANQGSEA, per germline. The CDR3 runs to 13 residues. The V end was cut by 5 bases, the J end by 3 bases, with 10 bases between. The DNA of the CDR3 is TGCAGCGTTTGGGGGGGCTCTAATGAAAAACTGTTTTTT. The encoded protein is CSVWGGSNEKLFF.

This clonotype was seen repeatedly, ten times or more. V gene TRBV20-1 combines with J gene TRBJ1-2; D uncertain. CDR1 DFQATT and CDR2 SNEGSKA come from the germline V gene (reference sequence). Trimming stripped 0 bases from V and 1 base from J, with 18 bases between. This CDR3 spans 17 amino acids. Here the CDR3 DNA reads TGCAGTGCTAGAGATGATAGTAAGGACCCTAGTAACTATGGCTACACCTTC. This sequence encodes CSARDDSKDPSNYGYTF.

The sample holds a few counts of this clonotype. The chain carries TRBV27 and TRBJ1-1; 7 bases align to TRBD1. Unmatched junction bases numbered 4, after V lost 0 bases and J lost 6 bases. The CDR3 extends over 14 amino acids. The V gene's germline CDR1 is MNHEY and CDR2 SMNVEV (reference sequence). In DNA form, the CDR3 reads TGTGCCAGCAGTTTATCCGACAGGGTCCCTGAAGCTTTCTTT. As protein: CASSLSDRVPEAFF.

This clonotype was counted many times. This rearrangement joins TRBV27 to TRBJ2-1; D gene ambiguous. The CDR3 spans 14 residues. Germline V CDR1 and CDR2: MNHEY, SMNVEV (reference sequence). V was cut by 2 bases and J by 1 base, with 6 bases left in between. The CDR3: CASSLATSYNEQFF. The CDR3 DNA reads TGTGCCAGCAGTTTAGCGACATCCTACAATGAGCAGTTCTTC.